The source of this TCR beta chain is a study of graft-versus-host responses after intestinal transplantation. Study summary: Transplant types were multivisceral, liver-intestinal, or isolated intestinal. All recipients were given anti-thymocyte globulin induction, and tacrolimus and steroids were then administered for roughly three years.

About this clone itself: Its target is not known.

CDR1 is LNHDA and CDR2 is SQIVND in the germline V gene (reference sequence). The CDR3 extends over 13 amino acids. V lost 2 bases and J 1 base, leaving 2 bases between the germline ends. Findings and caveats of the study: Detection of GvH clones occurred in recipient marrow, and some had their first appearance in ileum or blood.

The table came from immunoSEQ multiplex PCR; TCRdb's copy has only in-frame clones and leaves some out. Of about 89,000 clones in the sample, about 95% were seen once. The chain joins TRBV19 to TRBJ2-2; no firm D call. The TCR was taken from a human donor who was the organ donor for an intestinal transplant. The sample consisted of unstimulated CD4+ T cells sorted from spleen or lymph node cells, taken before transplant. The CDR3 protein is CASSIQNTGELFF. The CDR3, as DNA: TGTGCCAGTAGTATACAGAACACCGGGGAGCTGTTTTTT.